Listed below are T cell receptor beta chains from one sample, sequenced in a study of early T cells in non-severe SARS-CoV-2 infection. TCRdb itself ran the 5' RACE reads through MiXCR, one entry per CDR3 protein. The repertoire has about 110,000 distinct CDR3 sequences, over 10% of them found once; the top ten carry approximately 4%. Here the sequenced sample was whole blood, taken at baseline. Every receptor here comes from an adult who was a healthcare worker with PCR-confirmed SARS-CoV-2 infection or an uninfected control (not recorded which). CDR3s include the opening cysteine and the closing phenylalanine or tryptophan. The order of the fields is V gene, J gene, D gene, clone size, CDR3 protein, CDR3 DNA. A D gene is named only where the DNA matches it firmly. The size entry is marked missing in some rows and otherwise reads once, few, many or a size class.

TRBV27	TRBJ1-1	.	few	CASSSRGGGDTEAFF	TGTGCCAGCAGTTCCCGGGGGGGAGGGGACACTGAAGCTTTCTTT
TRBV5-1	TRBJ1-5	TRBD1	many	CASTDRPGNQPQHF	TGCGCCAGCACGGACAGGCCGGGCAATCAGCCCCAGCATTTT
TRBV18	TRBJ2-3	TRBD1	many	CASSPPGQTFTDTQYF	TGTGCCAGCTCACCCCCGGGACAGACGTTCACAGATACGCAGTATTTT
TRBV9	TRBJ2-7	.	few	CASSVEPGQGYEQYF	TGTGCCAGCAGCGTAGAGCCGGGGCAGGGTTACGAGCAGTACTTC
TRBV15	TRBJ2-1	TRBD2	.	CATSRSGTTYNEQFF	TGTGCCACCAGCAGATCCGGGACTACTTACAATGAGCAGTTCTTC
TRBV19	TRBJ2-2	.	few	CASSIGGTGELFF	TGTGCCAGTAGTATAGGGGGGACCGGGGAGCTGTTTTTT
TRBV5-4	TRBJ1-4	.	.	CASSLARGTNEKLFF	TGTGCCAGCAGCTTGGCTCGGGGCACTAATGAAAAACTGTTTTTT
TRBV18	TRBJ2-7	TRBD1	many	CASSHARDRGRYEQYF	TGTGCCAGCTCACATGCCCGGGACAGGGGTAGGTACGAGCAGTACTTC
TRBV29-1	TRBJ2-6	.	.	CSVDGVEANVLTF	TGCAGCGTGGACGGTGTAGAGGCCAACGTCCTGACTTTC
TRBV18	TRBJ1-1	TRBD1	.	CASSPAGTGASGEAFF	TGTGCCAGCTCACCCGCCGGGACAGGGGCCTCTGGTGAAGCTTTCTTT
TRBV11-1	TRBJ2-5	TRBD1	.	CASSLRTGQETQYF	TGTGCCAGCAGCTTAAGGACAGGCCAAGAGACCCAGTACTTC
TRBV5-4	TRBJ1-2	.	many	CASSPDSPYGYTF	TGTGCCAGCAGCCCGGACAGCCCCTATGGCTACACCTTC
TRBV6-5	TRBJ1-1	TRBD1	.	CASKRTGAAEAFF	TGTGCCAGCAAACGCACAGGGGCAGCTGAAGCTTTCTTT
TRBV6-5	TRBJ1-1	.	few	CASGRIEAFF	TGTGCCAGCGGACGGATTGAAGCTTTCTTT
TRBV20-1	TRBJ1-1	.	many	CSARNARQGNTEAFF	TGCAGTGCTAGAAATGCCCGGCAGGGGAACACTGAAGCTTTCTTT
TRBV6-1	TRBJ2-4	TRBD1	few	CASQGQGRLAKNIQYF	TGTGCCAGCCAAGGACAGGGACGACTAGCCAAAAACATTCAGTACTTC
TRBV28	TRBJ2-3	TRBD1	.	CASRTGTASTDTQYF	TGTGCCAGCAGAACCGGGACAGCTAGCACAGATACGCAGTATTTT
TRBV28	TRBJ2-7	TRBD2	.	CASSDSGVPGKQYF	TGTGCCAGCAGTGATAGCGGGGTCCCGGGAAAGCAGTACTTC
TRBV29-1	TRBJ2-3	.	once	CSGDSSTDTQYF	TGCAGCGGCGACAGCTCCACAGATACGCAGTATTTT
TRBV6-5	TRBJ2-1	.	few	CASSKQSSYNEQFF	TGTGCCAGCAGTAAACAAAGCTCCTACAATGAGCAGTTCTTC
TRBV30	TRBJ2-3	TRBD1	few	CAWSWTLSRDRGSSDTQYF	TGTGCCTGGAGTTGGACTTTGTCCCGGGACAGGGGTTCATCAGATACGCAGTATTTT
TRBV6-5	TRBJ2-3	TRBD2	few	CASSYGLAGESTDTQYF	TGTGCCAGCAGTTACGGACTAGCGGGAGAAAGCACAGATACGCAGTATTTT
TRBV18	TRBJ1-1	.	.	CASSRPENTEAFF	TGTGCCAGCTCACGTCCAGAGAACACTGAAGCTTTCTTT
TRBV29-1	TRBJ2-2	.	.	CSVLSSEVGELFF	TGCAGCGTTCTGAGCTCGGAGGTCGGGGAGCTGTTTTTT
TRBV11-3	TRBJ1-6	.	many	CASSRGWNSPLHF	TGTGCCAGCAGCAGGGGTTGGAATTCACCCCTCCACTTT
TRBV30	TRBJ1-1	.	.	CAWSGVANTEAFF	TGTGCCTGGAGTGGGGTCGCGAACACTGAAGCTTTCTTT
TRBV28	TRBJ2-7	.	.	CASTLELGEQYF	TGTGCCAGCACCCTTGAGCTCGGCGAGCAGTACTTC
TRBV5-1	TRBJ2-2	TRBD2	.	CASSGLAPNTGELFF	TGCGCCAGCAGTGGACTAGCGCCGAACACCGGGGAGCTGTTTTTT
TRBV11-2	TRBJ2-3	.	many	CASSTTGSRGSTDTQYF	TGTGCCAGCAGCACAACAGGGAGCAGAGGGAGCACAGATACGCAGTATTTT
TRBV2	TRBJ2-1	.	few	CASSFLRDQLYNEQFF	TGTGCCAGCAGTTTTCTCCGGGACCAACTATACAATGAGCAGTTCTTC
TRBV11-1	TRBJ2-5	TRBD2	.	CASSLSGMQETQYF	TGTGCCAGCAGCCTGAGCGGGATGCAAGAGACCCAGTACTTC